This TCR beta chain is drawn from a study of T cells of healthy individuals. As to this clonotype: A clone one base away is much larger, so this may be a read error. Here the CDR3 omits its conserved ending phenylalanine or tryptophan, so a read error is the likely source.

Using its own MiXCR run on the 5' RACE reads, TCRdb lists one record per CDR3 protein. This sample yields 60,000 to 70,000 distinct CDR3 sequences, of which around 15% are seen a single time; about 4.3% belongs to the top ten. V dropped 4 bases and J dropped 4 bases, with 11 bases sitting between them. The germline gives CDR1 SQVTM, CDR2 ANQGSEA. There are 12 residues in the CDR3. This clonotype originated in a human donor in good health. This chain joins TRBV29-1 and TRBJ2-7, with D perhaps matching TRBD1 (5 bases). CDR3 amino acids: CSVVRTNYEQYS. The CDR3 region has the DNA TGCAGCGTTGTGAGGACAAATTACGAGCAGTACTCC.